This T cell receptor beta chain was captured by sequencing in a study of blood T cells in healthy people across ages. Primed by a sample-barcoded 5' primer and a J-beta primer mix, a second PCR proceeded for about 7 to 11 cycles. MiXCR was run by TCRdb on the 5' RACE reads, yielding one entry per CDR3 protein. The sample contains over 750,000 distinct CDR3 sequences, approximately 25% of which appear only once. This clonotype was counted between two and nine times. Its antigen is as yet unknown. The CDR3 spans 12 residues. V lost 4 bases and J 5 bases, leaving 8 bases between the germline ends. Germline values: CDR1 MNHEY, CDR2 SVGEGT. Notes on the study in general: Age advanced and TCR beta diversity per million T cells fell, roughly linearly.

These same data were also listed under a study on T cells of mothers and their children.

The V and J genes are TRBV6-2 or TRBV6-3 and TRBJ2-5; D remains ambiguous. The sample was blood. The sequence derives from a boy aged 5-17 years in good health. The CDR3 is CASSCVGETQYF. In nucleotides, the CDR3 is TGTGCCAGCAGTTGCGTGGGCGAGACCCAGTACTTC.